The clone carrying this T cell receptor beta chain was seen more than once but under ten times. The data are from a study of somatic mutations in cytotoxic T cells in rheumatoid arthritis. The data were produced by immunoSEQ multiplex PCR, yet TCRdb's version contains in-frame clones alone and is incomplete. Found here are 19,000 or so clones, about four fifths of them singletons; the top ten hold roughly 9.8%. With 7 bases removed from V and 0 bases from J, the gap between germline ends came to 12 bases. The CDR3 consists of 13 residues. Germline V gives CDR1 SQVTM, CDR2 ANQGSEA. This chain joins TRBV29-1 and TRBJ1-1; D is ambiguous. Sequences were obtained from CD8+ T cells sorted from blood. The sequence derives from a man aged 18 to 29 with rheumatoid arthritis. DNA for the CDR3: TGCAGCGCTGCGGGTTCGATGAACACTGAAGCTTTCTTT. This sequence encodes CSAAGSMNTEAFF. The whole variable domain, remainder taken from reference TRBV29-1 and TRBJ1-1, is SAVISQKPSRDICQRGTSLTIQCQVDSQVTMMFWYRQQPGQSLTLIATANQGSEATYESGFVIDKFPISRPNLTFSTLTVSNMSPEDSSIYLCSAAGSMNTEAFFGQGTRLTVV.